A single sample gave rise to the 30 T cell receptor beta chains below, sequenced in a study of blood T cell repertoires in COVID-19. TCRdb keeps only in-frame clones here, not all; method: immunoSEQ multiplex PCR. Of 95,000 to 150,000 clones in the sample, 87% were seen once. Sequencing was done on a sample of peripheral blood. The receptors stem from a woman between 65 and 79 years old with acute or convalescent COVID-19.

This clone was counted a few times. This chain joins TRBV29-1 and TRBJ2-2; D is undetermined. Germline V CDR1 and CDR2: SQVTM, ANQGSEA. The CDR3 length is 11 residues. V was shortened by 5 bases and J by 5 bases, with 6 bases between the two germline ends. CDR3 DNA: TGCAGCGTTCGGTCGACCGGGGAGCTGTTTTTT. Amino acid sequence: CSVRSTGELFF.

The chain combines TRBV4-2 with TRBJ1-4; 11 nucleotides line up with TRBD1. Germline CDR1 and CDR2: LGHNA and YNFKEQ. This CDR3 region has 19 residues. The J segment lost 1 base and the V segment lost 1 base, leaving 8 bases of the junction unmatched. The CDR3 spells CASSQAGGTGGKTNEKLFF. CDR3 nucleotides: TGTGCCAGCAGCCAAGCGGGAGGGACAGGGGGAAAAACTAATGAAAAACTGTTTTTT.

This clone appeared once. This sequence joins TRBV7-9 and TRBJ2-7; 7 bases map to TRBD1. The CDR3 runs to 14 residues. The germline V gene encodes CDR1 SEHNR and CDR2 FQNEAQ (reference sequence). With 4 bases clipped from V and 3 bases from J, the junction kept 6 bases outside the gene matches. CDR3 sequence: CASSSGTEDYEQYF. Written as DNA, the CDR3 is TGTGCCAGCAGCTCCGGGACAGAAGACTACGAGCAGTACTTC.

Regarding this clone: The sample contains more than one DNA sequence encoding this CDR3. This rearrangement joins TRBV20-1 to TRBJ1-3; no clear D. With 5 bases removed from V and 4 bases from J, the gap between germline ends came to 6 bases. Germline V gene sequence: CDR1 DFQATT, CDR2 SNEGSKA (reference sequence). The CDR3 totals 11 residues. The CDR3 region has the DNA TGCAGTGCTCGTTCGGGAAACACCATATATTTT. This codes for CSARSGNTIYF.

In its sample, this clone was seen a few times. This chain links TRBV19 with TRBJ1-2, with TRBD1 as a possible D gene (5 bases). The CDR3 runs 16 residues. Trimming left V 11 bases short and J 0 bases short, with 22 bases between. Per germline, CDR1 LNHDA and CDR2 SQIVND (reference sequence). CDR3 amino acids: CAERTGDKRANYGYTF. In DNA, the CDR3 is TGTGCCGAACGGACGGGGGATAAGAGGGCTAACTATGGCTACACCTTC.

CDR3 nucleotides: TGTGCCAGCAGGAGGCAAGGGGCTAACGAGCAGTACTTC. It codes for CASRRQGANEQYF. The J gene is TRBJ2-7, the V gene TRBV28; TRBD1 might be the D (5 bases). Between the trimmed V and J ends, which lost 6 bases and 5 bases, there was a span of 14 bases. The CDR3 has 13 residues. Germline V gene sequence: CDR1 MDHEN, CDR2 SYDVKM.

CDR3 protein: CASSEAFPGSLGYTF. The CDR3 nucleotides read TGTGCCAGCAGTGAAGCGTTCCCGGGATCACTGGGCTACACCTTC. V and J are TRBV6-1 and TRBJ1-2; D gene ambiguous. The CDR3 is 15 amino acids. V lost 0 bases and J lost 8, with 16 bases in between. Germline values: CDR1 MNHNS, CDR2 SASEGT.

The CDR3 protein is CASSLGLGSSYNEQFF. The CDR3 DNA reads as TGTGCCAGCAGCTTAGGATTGGGCAGCTCCTACAATGAGCAGTTCTTC. J is TRBJ2-1 and V is TRBV7-9; no firm D call. The CDR3 has 16 residues. Germline assignment: CDR1 SEHNR and CDR2 FQNEAQ (reference sequence). Trimming took 1 base from V and 0 from J, leaving 10 bases between them.

V is TRBV30 and J is TRBJ1-5; 7 nucleotides match TRBD1. With 4 bases clipped from V and 4 bases from J, the junction kept 7 bases outside the gene matches. This CDR3 has 14 residues. Germline lookup yields CDR1 GTSNPN and CDR2 SVGIG (reference sequence). The CDR3 bases are TGTGCCTGGAATCGACAGGGAAGGAATCAGCCCCAGCATTTT. It translates to CAWNRQGRNQPQHF.

The rearrangement links TRBV5-1 to TRBJ2-2; TRBD2 matches at 9 bases. The CDR3 runs to 16 residues. CDR1 is SGHRS, CDR2 YFSETQ, per germline. The junction had 11 bases not matched to a gene; V was cut back by 4 bases and J by 7 bases. The CDR3 reads CASSPSGGTGGGELFF. The CDR3 DNA sequence: TGCGCCAGCAGCCCGAGCGGGGGGACCGGAGGCGGGGAGCTGTTTTTT.

V usage is TRBV28 and J usage is TRBJ1-2; D gene uncertain. With 6 bases removed from V and 7 bases from J, the gap between germline ends came to 15 bases. CDR3 length: 13 amino acids. Per germline, CDR1 MDHEN and CDR2 SYDVKM. In DNA form, the CDR3 reads TGTGCCAGCAGCCCCGGGGAGGCGGGTGGCTACACCTTC. Its protein product is CASSPGEAGGYTF.

The chain combines TRBV6-1 with TRBJ1-5, with 11 bases that match TRBD1. The junction had 2 bases not matched to a gene; V was cut back by 1 base and J by 3 bases. The CDR3 is 16 residues long. Germline V lookup: CDR1 MNHNS, CDR2 SASEGT. As DNA, the CDR3 is TGTGCCAGCAGTGAAGGGACAGGGGGCTTCAATCAGCCCCAGCATTTT. Encoded protein: CASSEGTGGFNQPQHF.

This sequence joins TRBV9 and TRBJ2-3, with 9 nucleotides matching TRBD2. In germline, CDR1 is SGDLS, CDR2 YYNGEE. The CDR3 is 15 residues long. J was trimmed by 6 bases and V by 3 bases; bases with no gene match: 8. The CDR3 DNA follows: TGTGCCAGCAGCGCAGCGGGGGGTACGACGGATACGCAGTATTTT. Its protein is CASSAAGGTTDTQYF.

This chain connects TRBV2 to TRBJ2-7; 7 bases fit TRBD1. J lost 2 bases, V lost 6 bases, and 7 bases had no gene match. The CDR3 covers 14 residues. The V gene's germline CDR1 is SNHLY and CDR2 FYNNEI. CDR3 sequence (DNA): TGTGCCAGCAGCTCACGGACAGGCCCCTACGAGCAGTACTTC. It encodes CASSSRTGPYEQYF.

The chain employs TRBV9 and TRBJ2-2; 7 nucleotides agree with TRBD1. The CDR3 has 15 amino acids. The germline V gene encodes CDR1 SGDLS and CDR2 YYNGEE. Trimming took 5 bases from V and 2 from J; bases not matched to a gene: 6. In DNA, the CDR3 is TGTGCCAGCAGTCAGGGGGATCCCAACACCGGGGAGCTGTTTTTT. It is translated as CASSQGDPNTGELFF.

The sample holds a few counts of this clone. The V and J genes are TRBV3-1 (or the pseudogene TRBV3-2) and TRBJ2-5; a weak D match, TRBD2 (7 bases). CDR1 LGHDT and CDR2 YNNKEL come from the germline V gene (reference sequence). The germline V and J ends were trimmed by 0 bases and 6 bases, with 26 bases remaining between them. The CDR3 is 19 amino acids. CDR3 amino acids: CASSQEGGPLAGQLKTQYF. Here the CDR3 DNA reads TGTGCCAGCAGCCAAGAGGGGGGGCCTCTGGCGGGGCAGTTGAAGACCCAGTACTTC.

CDR3 in amino acids: CASSFRGGEDTEAFF. Written as DNA, the CDR3 is TGTGCCAGCAGTTTTAGAGGGGGCGAGGACACTGAAGCTTTCTTT. The V and J genes are TRBV27 and TRBJ1-1; TRBD1 matches 7 bases. J gave up 3 bases and V 3 bases, and 7 bases lay outside the gene matches. This CDR3 has 15 amino acids. Germline loops: CDR1 MNHEY, CDR2 SMNVEV (reference sequence).

The V and J genes are TRBV28 and TRBJ2-3; D remains unclear. Germline V gene lookup returns CDR1 MDHEN and CDR2 SYDVKM. Trimming removed 4 bases from V and 4 bases from J, with 12 bases in between. The CDR3 length is 14 residues. CDR3 nucleotides: TGTGCCAGCAGTTATCTAGGAACGCCAGATACGCAGTATTTT. This codes for CASSYLGTPDTQYF.

The rearrangement uses TRBV12-1 and TRBJ2-6; TRBD2, the table's D call, lacks a check against the DNA. TRBV12-1 is listed as a pseudogene. The CDR3 contains 21 residues. The CDR3 DNA is TGTGCCAGCAGCTTTGAAATGTGGTTCGGACTAGCGGCCTCTGGGGCCAACGTCCTGACTTTC. The encoded protein is CASSFEMWFGLAASGANVLTF.

This clone was observed a handful of times. The CDR3 DNA follows: TGTGCCAGCAGCTTAGACGGCGGAACTCCATCTGGGGCCAACGTCCTGACTTTC. Translating gives CASSLDGGTPSGANVLTF. The chain combines TRBV7-6 with TRBJ2-6; no clear D gene. The CDR3 sequence is 18 residues long. The germline V and J ends were trimmed by 1 base and 1 base, with 14 bases remaining between them. In germline, CDR1 is SGHVS, CDR2 FNYEAQ.

V usage is TRBV24-1 and J usage is TRBJ1-2, with TRBD1 matching over 7 bases. V lost 4 bases to trimming and J lost 4 bases; unmatched junction nucleotides: 8. Germline CDR1 is KGHDR and CDR2 is SFDVKD. The CDR3 extends over 15 amino acids. CDR3 sequence reads: CATSDPTGLGYGYTF. Written as DNA, the CDR3 is TGTGCCACCAGTGACCCGACAGGGTTGGGCTATGGCTACACCTTC.

A single count supports this clone. The rearrangement uses TRBV6-5 and TRBJ2-7; tentative D call: TRBD1 (6 bases). The CDR3 length is 13 residues. The germline V and J ends were trimmed by 5 bases and 4 bases, with 12 bases remaining between them. Germline V gene sequence: CDR1 MNHEY, CDR2 SVGAGI. In DNA, the CDR3 is TGTGCCAGCAGTAAACGGACAGATTACGAGCAGTACTTC. Its translation: CASSKRTDYEQYF.

This rearrangement joins TRBV7-9 to TRBJ1-1; D not resolved. The CDR3 runs to 16 residues. V was trimmed by 6 bases and J by 1 base, leaving 18 bases between them. Germline CDR1 reads SEHNR; CDR2 reads FQNEAQ (reference sequence). The CDR3 bases are TGTGCCAGCAGATTCTCACGGTTAGAGAGGAACACTGAAGCTTTCTTT. It encodes CASRFSRLERNTEAFF.

The chain couples TRBV5-1 to TRBJ1-2, with 7 nucleotides matching TRBD1. J was trimmed by 0 bases and V by 4 bases; bases with no gene match: 6. In germline, CDR1 is SGHRS, CDR2 YFSETQ. The CDR3 covers 15 residues. The chain's CDR3 is CASSPKTGSNYGYTF. CDR3 sequence (DNA): TGCGCCAGCAGCCCCAAGACAGGGTCTAACTATGGCTACACCTTC.

V usage is TRBV5-1 and J usage is TRBJ1-5, with a tentative D call TRBD1 (5 bases). V was clipped by 0 bases and J by 4 bases, with 17 bases between them. CDR3 size: 17 residues. Germline CDR1 SGHRS, CDR2 YFSETQ. Written as DNA, the CDR3 is TGCGCCAGCAGCTTGGAAGGAGTCAGGGATGTAAATCAGCCCCAGCATTTT. This gives the protein CASSLEGVRDVNQPQHF.

The chain employs TRBV11-3 and TRBJ1-2; D unresolved. Germline V gene data show CDR1 as SGHNT and CDR2 as YENEEA. The CDR3 loop spans 13 amino acids. V lost 1 base to trimming and J lost 7 bases, with 10 bases between them. The CDR3 DNA reads as TGTGCCAGCAGCTTAGTGAGGGTTATTGGCTACACCTTC. It yields the protein CASSLVRVIGYTF.

The chain has TRBV3-1 (or the pseudogene TRBV3-2) and TRBJ1-5; D gene ambiguous. V was shortened by 1 base and J by 8 bases, with 9 bases between the two germline ends. The CDR3 totals 13 residues. Germline V CDR1 and CDR2: LGHDT, YNNKEL (reference sequence). This chain's CDR3 is CASSQGNSKPQHF. The CDR3, as DNA: TGTGCCAGCAGCCAAGGAAACAGCAAGCCCCAGCATTTT.

CDR3 nucleotide sequence: TGTGCCAGCAGGCCACCTCCCGCGAGCTCCTACAATGAGCAGTTCTTC. Protein: CASRPPPASSYNEQFF. The genes are TRBV7-9 and TRBJ2-1, with D hard to call. Germline V gene lookup returns CDR1 SEHNR and CDR2 FQNEAQ (reference sequence). Trimming pared 6 bases from V and 0 bases from J, leaving 15 bases between. This CDR3 comprises 16 residues.

The rearrangement uses TRBV7-6 and TRBJ2-7; tentative D call: TRBD2 (6 bases). With 2 bases removed from V and 5 bases from J, the gap between germline ends came to 13 bases. This CDR3 region has 14 residues. CDR1 and CDR2 from the germline V gene are SGHVS and FNYEAQ. DNA for the CDR3: TGTGCCAGCAGCTTAAGCATCACGGGGGACGAGCAGTACTTC. Residues: CASSLSITGDEQYF. The entire variable domain, with the rest obtained from reference TRBV7-6 and TRBJ2-7, is as follows: GAGVSQSPRYKVTKRGQDVALRCDPISGHVSLYWYRQALGQGPEFLTYFNYEAQQDKSGLPNDRFSAERPEGSISTLTIQRTEQRDSAMYRCASSLSITGDEQYFGPGTRLTVT.

This chain uses TRBV27 with TRBJ2-2; perhaps TRBD1 as D (6 bases). Trimming removed 6 bases at V and 3 bases at J, with 17 bases between. The CDR3 has 16 residues. The germline gives CDR1 MNHEY, CDR2 SMNVEV (reference sequence). The DNA for the CDR3 is TGTGCCAGCAGACTAGGGGGACAAACATACACCGGGGAGCTGTTTTTT. Translated, it gives CASRLGGQTYTGELFF.